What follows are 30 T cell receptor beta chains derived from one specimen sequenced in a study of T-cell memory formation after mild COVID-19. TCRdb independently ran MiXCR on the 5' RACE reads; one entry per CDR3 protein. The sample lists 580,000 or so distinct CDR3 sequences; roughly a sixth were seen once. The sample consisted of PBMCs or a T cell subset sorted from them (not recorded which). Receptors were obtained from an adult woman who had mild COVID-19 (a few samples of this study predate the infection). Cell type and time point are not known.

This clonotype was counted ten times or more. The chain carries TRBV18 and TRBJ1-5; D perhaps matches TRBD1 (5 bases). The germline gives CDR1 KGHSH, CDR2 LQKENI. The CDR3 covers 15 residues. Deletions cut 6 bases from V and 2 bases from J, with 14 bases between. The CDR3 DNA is TGTGCCAGCTCCTCGCAGGGAGCTGGCAATCAGCCCCAGCATTTT. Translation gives CASSSQGAGNQPQHF.

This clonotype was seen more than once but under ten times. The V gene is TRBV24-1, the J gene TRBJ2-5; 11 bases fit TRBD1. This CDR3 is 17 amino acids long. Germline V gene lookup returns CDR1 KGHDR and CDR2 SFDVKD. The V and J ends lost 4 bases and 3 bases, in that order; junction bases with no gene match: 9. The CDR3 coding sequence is TGTGCCACCAGTGAGCCCTACGGGACAGGGGGTGAAGAGACCCAGTACTTC. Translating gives CATSEPYGTGGEETQYF.

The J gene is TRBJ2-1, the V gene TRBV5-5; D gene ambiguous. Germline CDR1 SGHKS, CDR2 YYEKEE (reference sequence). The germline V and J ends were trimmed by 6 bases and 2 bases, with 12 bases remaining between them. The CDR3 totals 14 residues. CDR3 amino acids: CASIQTWAYNEQFF. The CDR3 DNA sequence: TGTGCCAGCATCCAGACGTGGGCCTACAATGAGCAGTTCTTC.

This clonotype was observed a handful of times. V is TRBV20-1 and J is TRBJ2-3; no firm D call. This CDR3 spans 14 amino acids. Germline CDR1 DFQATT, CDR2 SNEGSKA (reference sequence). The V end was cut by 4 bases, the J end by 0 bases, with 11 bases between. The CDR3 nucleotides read TGCAGTGCTAAGCGCGGACCGAGCACAGATACGCAGTATTTT. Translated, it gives CSAKRGPSTDTQYF.

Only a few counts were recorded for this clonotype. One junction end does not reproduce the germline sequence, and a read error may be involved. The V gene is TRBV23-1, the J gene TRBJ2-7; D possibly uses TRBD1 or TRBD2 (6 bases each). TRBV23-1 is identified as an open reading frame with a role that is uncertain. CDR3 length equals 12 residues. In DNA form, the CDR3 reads TGCGCCAGCAGTCAATATACAGGGAGGTTCCACTTC. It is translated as CASSQYTGRFHF.

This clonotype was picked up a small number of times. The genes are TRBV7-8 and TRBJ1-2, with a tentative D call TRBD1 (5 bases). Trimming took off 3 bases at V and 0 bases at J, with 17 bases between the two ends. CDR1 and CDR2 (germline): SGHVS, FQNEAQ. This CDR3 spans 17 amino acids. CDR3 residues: CASSLPGRSLTNYGYTF. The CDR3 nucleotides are TGTGCCAGCAGCTTGCCGGGACGCAGCCTTACTAACTATGGCTACACCTTC.

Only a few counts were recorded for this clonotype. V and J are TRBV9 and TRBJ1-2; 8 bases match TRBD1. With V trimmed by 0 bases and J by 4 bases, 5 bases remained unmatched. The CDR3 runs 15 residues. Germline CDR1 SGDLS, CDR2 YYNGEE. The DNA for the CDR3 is TGTGCCAGCAGCGTAGAGAACAGGGGGGGCTATGGCTACACCTTC. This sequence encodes CASSVENRGGYGYTF.

The chain's CDR3 is CASSPRPGGPTNTEAFF. Here the CDR3 DNA reads TGTGCCAGCAGCCCCCGGCCCGGGGGGCCGACGAACACTGAAGCTTTCTTT. The chain recombines TRBV7-2 with TRBJ1-1, with TRBD1 as a possible D gene (6 bases). The length of the CDR3 is 17 residues. V lost 5 bases to trimming and J lost 1 base, with 20 bases between them. The germline V gene encodes CDR1 SGHTA and CDR2 FQGNSA.

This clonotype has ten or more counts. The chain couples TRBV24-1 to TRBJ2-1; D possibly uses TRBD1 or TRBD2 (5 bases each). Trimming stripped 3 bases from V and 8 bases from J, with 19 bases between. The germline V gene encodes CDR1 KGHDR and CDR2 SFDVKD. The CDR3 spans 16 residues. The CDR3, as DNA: TGTGCCACCAGTGATGAGGGGCTAGCAGGCCTGGATGAGCAGTTCTTC. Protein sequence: CATSDEGLAGLDEQFF.

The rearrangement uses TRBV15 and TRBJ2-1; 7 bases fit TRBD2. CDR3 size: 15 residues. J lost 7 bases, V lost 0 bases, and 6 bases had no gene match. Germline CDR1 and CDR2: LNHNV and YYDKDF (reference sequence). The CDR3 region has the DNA TGTGCCACCAGCAGAGAGGGGGGGACGCCTAATGAGCAGTTCTTC. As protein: CATSREGGTPNEQFF. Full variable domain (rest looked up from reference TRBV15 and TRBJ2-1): DAMVIQNPRYQVTQFGKPVTLSCSQTLNHNVMYWYQQKSSQAPKLLFHYYDKDFNNEADTPDNFQSRRPNTSFCFLDIRSPGLGDTAMYLCATSREGGTPNEQFFGPGTRLTVL.

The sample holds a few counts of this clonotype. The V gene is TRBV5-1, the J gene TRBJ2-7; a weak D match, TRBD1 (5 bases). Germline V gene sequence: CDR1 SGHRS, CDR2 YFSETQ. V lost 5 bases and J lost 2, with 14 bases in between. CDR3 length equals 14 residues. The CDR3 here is CASRHPPTAYEQYF. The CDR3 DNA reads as TGCGCCAGCAGACACCCGCCGACAGCCTACGAGCAGTACTTC. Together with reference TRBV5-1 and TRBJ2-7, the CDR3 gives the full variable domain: KAGVTQTPRYLIKTRGQQVTLSCSPISGHRSVSWYQQTPGQGLQFLFEYFSETQRNKGNFPGRFSGRQFSNSRSEMNVSTLELGDSALYLCASRHPPTAYEQYFGPGTRLTVT.

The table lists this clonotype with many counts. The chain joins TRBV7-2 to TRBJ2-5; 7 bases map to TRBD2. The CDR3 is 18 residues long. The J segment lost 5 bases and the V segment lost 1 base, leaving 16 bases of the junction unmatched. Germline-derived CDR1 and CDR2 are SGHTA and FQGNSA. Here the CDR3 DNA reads TGTGCCAGCAGCTTAGTAGCGCTAGCGGTCAAAAATCAGGAGACCCAGTACTTC. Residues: CASSLVALAVKNQETQYF.

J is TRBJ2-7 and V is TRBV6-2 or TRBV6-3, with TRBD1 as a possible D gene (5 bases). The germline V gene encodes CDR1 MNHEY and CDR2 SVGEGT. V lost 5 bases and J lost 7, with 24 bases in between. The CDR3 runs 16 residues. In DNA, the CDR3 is TGTGCCAGCAGTATTCTTCAGGGTTTCAGCGTGTGGGAGCAGTACTTC. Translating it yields CASSILQGFSVWEQYF.

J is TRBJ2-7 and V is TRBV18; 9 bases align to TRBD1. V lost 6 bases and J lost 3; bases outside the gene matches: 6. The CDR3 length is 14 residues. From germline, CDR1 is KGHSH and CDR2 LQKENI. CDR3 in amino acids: CASSGPGQGYEQYF. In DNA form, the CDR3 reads TGTGCCAGCTCCGGACCGGGACAGGGCTACGAGCAGTACTTC.

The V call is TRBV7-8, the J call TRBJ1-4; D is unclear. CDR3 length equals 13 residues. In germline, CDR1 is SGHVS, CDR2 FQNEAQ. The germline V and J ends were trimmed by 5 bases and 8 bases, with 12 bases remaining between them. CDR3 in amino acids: CASSQSSREKLFF. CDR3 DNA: TGTGCCAGCAGCCAAAGCTCCAGGGAAAAACTGTTTTTT.

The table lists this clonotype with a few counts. The CDR3 sequence: CASSYGDSSTDTQYF. In nucleotides, the CDR3 is TGTGCCAGCAGCTACGGGGACAGTAGCACAGATACGCAGTATTTT. The chain carries TRBV7-3 and TRBJ2-3; 7 bases line up with TRBD1. Germline-derived CDR1 and CDR2 are SGHTA and FQGTGA. The V gene end was trimmed by 4 bases and the J gene end by 0 bases; junction bases not matched to a gene: 4. This CDR3 is 15 amino acids long. Full variable domain (remainder filled in from reference TRBV7-3 and TRBJ2-3): GAGVSQTPSNKVTEKGKYVELRCDPISGHTALYWYRQSLGQGPEFLIYFQGTGAADDSGLPNDRFFAVRPEGSVSTLKIQRTERGDSAVYLCASSYGDSSTDTQYFGPGTRLTVL.

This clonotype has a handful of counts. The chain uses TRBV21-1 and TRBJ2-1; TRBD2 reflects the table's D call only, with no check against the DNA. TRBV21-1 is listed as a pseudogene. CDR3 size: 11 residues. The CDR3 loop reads CASAPLNEQFF. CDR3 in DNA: TGTGCCAGCGCCCCGCTCAATGAGCAGTTCTTC.

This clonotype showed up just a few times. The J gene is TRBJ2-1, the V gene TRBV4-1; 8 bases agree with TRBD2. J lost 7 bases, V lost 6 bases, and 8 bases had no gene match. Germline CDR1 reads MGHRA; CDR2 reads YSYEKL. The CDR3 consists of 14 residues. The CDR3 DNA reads TGCGCCAGCAGACCATCGGGGGGGAGGAATGAGCAGTTCTTC. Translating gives CASRPSGGRNEQFF.

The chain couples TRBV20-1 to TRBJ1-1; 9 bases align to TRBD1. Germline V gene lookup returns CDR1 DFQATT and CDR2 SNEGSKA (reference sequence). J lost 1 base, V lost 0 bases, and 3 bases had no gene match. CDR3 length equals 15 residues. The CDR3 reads CSARDPDRGNTEAFF. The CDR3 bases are TGCAGTGCTAGAGACCCGGACAGGGGGAACACTGAAGCTTTCTTT.

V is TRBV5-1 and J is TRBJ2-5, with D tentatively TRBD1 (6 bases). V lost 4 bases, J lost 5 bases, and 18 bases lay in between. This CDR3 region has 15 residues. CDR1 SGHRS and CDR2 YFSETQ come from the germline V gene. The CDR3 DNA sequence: TGCGCCAGCAGCCCGGGCCAAACAGGGACGGAGACCCAGTACTTC. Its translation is CASSPGQTGTETQYF.

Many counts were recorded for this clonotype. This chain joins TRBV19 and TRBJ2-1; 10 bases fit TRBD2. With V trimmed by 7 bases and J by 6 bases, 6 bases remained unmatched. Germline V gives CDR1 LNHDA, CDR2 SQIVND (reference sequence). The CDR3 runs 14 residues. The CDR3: CASKAGGLGNEQFF. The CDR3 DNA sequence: TGTGCCAGTAAAGCGGGAGGGCTAGGCAATGAGCAGTTCTTC. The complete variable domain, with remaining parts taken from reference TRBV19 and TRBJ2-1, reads DGGITQSPKYLFRKEGQNVTLSCEQNLNHDAMYWYRQDPGQGLRLIYYSQIVNDFQKGDIAEGYSVSREKKESFPLTVTSAQKNPTAFYLCASKAGGLGNEQFFGPGTRLTVL.

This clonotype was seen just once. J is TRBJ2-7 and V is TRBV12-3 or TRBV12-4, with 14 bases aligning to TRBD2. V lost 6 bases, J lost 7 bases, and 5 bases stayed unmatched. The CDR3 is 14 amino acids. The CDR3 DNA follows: TGTGCCAGCAGCACCGGACTAGCGGGGGGTGAGCAGTACTTC. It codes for CASSTGLAGGEQYF.

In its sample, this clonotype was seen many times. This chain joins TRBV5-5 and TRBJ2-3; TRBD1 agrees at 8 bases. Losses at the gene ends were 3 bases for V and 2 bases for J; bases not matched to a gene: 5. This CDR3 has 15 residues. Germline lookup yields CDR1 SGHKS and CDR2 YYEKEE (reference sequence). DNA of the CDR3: TGTGCCAGCAGCTCGGACAGGGTCCACACAGATACGCAGTATTTT. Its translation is CASSSDRVHTDTQYF.

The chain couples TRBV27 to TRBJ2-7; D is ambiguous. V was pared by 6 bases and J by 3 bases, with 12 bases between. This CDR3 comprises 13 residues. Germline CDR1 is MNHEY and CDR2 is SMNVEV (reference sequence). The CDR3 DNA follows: TGTGCCAGCAGCTGGGCTAAGTACTACGAGCAGTACTTC. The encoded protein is CASSWAKYYEQYF.

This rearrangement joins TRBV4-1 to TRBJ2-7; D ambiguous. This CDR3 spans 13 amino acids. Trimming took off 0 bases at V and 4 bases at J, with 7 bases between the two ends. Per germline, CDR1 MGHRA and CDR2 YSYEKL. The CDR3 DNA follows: TGCGCCAGCAGCCAAGAATGGGGTTACGAGCAGTACTTC. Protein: CASSQEWGYEQYF.

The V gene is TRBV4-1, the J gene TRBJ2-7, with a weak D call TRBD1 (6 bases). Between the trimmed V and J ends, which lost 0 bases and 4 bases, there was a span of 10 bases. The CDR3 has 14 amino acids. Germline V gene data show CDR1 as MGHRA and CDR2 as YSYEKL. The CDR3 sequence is CASSQEARGYEQYF. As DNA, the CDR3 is TGCGCCAGCAGCCAAGAGGCCAGGGGTTACGAGCAGTACTTC.

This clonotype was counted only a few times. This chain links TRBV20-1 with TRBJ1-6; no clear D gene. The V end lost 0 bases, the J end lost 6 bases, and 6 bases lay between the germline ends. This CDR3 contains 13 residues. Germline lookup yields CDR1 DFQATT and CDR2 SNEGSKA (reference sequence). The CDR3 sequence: CSARDRSNSPLHF. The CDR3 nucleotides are TGCAGTGCTAGAGACAGGAGTAATTCACCCCTCCACTTT.

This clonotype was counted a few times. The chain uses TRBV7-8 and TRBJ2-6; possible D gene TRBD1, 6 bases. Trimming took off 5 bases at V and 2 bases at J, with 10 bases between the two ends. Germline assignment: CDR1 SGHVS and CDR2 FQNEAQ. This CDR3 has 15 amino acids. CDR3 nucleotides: TGTGCCAGCAGCGTACAGGGTACTGGGGCCAACGTCCTGACTTTC. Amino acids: CASSVQGTGANVLTF.

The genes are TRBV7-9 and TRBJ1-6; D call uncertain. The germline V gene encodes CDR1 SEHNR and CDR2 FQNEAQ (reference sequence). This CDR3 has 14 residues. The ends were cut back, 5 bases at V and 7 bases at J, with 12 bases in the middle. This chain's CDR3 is CASSPLGSNSPLHF. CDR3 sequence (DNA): TGTGCCAGCAGCCCGCTGGGGAGCAATTCACCCCTCCACTTT.

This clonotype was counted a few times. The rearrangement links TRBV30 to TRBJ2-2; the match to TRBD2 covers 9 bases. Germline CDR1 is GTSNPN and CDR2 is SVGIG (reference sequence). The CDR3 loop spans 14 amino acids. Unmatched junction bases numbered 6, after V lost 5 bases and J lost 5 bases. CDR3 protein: CAWVAGVNTGELFF. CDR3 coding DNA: TGTGCCTGGGTAGCGGGAGTGAATACCGGGGAGCTGTTTTTT. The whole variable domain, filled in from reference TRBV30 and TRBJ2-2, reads SQTIHQWPATLVQPVGSPLSLECTVEGTSNPNLYWYRQAAGRGLQLLFYSVGIGQISSEVPQNLSASRPQDRQFILSSKKLLLSDSGFYLCAWVAGVNTGELFFGEGSRLTVL.